Listed here is a single T cell receptor beta chain. This sample was included in a study of OX40 agonist ivuxolimab in advanced cancers. About the study: Patients were dosed intravenously with ivuxolimab at 0.01 to 10 mg/kg every 2 weeks. Every patient in dose escalation had hepatocellular carcinoma, melanoma, renal cell or head and neck cancer. Three patients showed partial responses: one hepatocellular carcinoma and two cutaneous melanoma cases.

The sampling schedule covered blood at baseline, cycle 4 day 1, and cycle 7 day 1. The V gene end was trimmed by 8 bases and the J gene end by 4 bases; junction bases not matched to a gene: 10. The CDR3 is 15 residues long. Germline assignment: CDR1 MNHNS and CDR2 SASEGT. Clones were read by immunoSEQ multiplex PCR, and TCRdb kept only the in-frame ones, dropping some. The sample lists tens of thousands of clones; 92% were seen once. The rearrangement uses TRBV6-1 and TRBJ2-3; 9 bases agree with TRBD1. The sample consisted of CD4+ or CD8+ T cells sorted from blood, taken in a trial of the OX40 agonist ivuxolimab. The TCR sequence derives from an adult with an advanced solid tumor such as melanoma, head and neck, liver or kidney cancer. The CDR3 sequence: CASLTGGFLADTQYF. The DNA for the CDR3 is TGTGCCAGCCTTACAGGGGGCTTCTTGGCAGATACGCAGTATTTT.